This entry lists 2 T cell receptor beta chains sequenced from one sample in a study of blood T cell repertoires in COVID-19. The assay was immunoSEQ multiplex PCR, and TCRdb's table has in-frame clones only and misses some. Of around 140,000 clones listed, over 65% are singletons. Material: peripheral blood. These receptors were collected from a human donor in a cohort sampled during active COVID-19.

This clone appeared a few times. The rearrangement links TRBV2 to TRBJ1-1, with 7 bases aligning to TRBD1. Looked up from germline, CDR1 is SNHLY and CDR2 is FYNNEI. The CDR3 has 14 residues. V trimming: 7 bases; J trimming: 6 bases; junction bases outside the gene matches: 11. CDR3 residues: CASIGRTGEAEAFF. The CDR3 DNA sequence: TGTGCCAGCATCGGGAGAACAGGGGAGGCTGAAGCTTTCTTT.

The chain couples TRBV20-1 to TRBJ2-1; 7 bases line up with TRBD2. Germline V lookup: CDR1 DFQATT, CDR2 SNEGSKA (reference sequence). V lost 3 bases and J lost 3; bases outside the gene matches: 5. This CDR3 contains 14 residues. CDR3 coding DNA: TGCAGTGCTAGTGGACTAGAGCACTACAATGAGCAGTTCTTC. Translation gives CSASGLEHYNEQFF.